The sequence of this TCR beta chain was determined in a study of T cells in Graves' hyperthyroidism and ophthalmopathy. General study findings and limits: Most thyroid clonotypes expanded above 0.001 were also detected in blood. For ophthalmopathy, model prediction preceded onset by a median roughly 5.9 months.

Diagnostic decisions used clinical symptoms, serum thyroxine and TRAb, thyroid ultrasound and orbital computed tomography. This clonotype was seen at least ten times. As yet, its antigen is unknown. The CDR3 extends over 15 amino acids. Germline values: CDR1 KGHSH, CDR2 LQKENI. Trimming removed 2 bases from V and 1 base from J, with 11 bases in between. Amplification targeted TCR beta CDR3 regions from RNA transcripts. A set of HTBI primers served as the primers for a first-round RT-PCR of the TCR CDR3. Each CDR3 protein gets one entry after TCRdb re-called the multiplex PCR reads with MiXCR. The sample gives about 600,000 distinct CDR3 sequences, about a sixth of which show up once; around 3.5% is in the top ten.

This chain connects TRBV18 to TRBJ2-5; perhaps TRBD1 as D (5 bases). This TCR came from a woman in her 40s with Graves' ophthalmopathy. Sequencing was carried out using blood. CDR3 sequence (DNA): TGTGCCAGCTCACCAAAGGGGTGGGTCCAAGAGACCCAGTACTTC. This translates into CASSPKGWVQETQYF.